This TCR beta chain was captured in a study of T cell clones after liver transplantation (dated by TCRdb to the late 2010s). The study in broad terms: Samples were obtained from ITN030ST, a randomized trial in which withdrawal of immunosuppression was attempted within 2 years of liver transplantation. Donor-reactive T cell clones were identified using TCRbeta sequencing after a pre-transplant mixed lymphocyte reaction and were then followed in post-transplant blood. Third party-reactive TCRbeta sequences were also identified from pre-transplant MLRs to serve as an antigen-independent comparator for donor-reactive sequences. Of the eight recipients, a few were HCV-positive, while the remaining recipients had been transplanted for non-autoimmune, non-viral indications. The subjects received no induction therapy and were kept on standard immunosuppression until randomization at 12-24 months post-transplant. Tolerance was defined as complete immunosuppression withdrawal for at least one year with no rise in liver enzymes beyond twice the upper limit of normal. Blood samples were collected pre-transplant, then pre-randomization ahead of withdrawal, and finally post-randomization once withdrawal had either been completed or failed. A cohort of 8 liver transplant recipients was studied, of whom 3 were classified as tolerant and 5 as non-tolerant.

As regards this clone: What antigen it recognizes has not been identified. No base quality information exists; no much larger clone differs at one position.

Thawed unstimulated PBMCs were stained for CD3, CD4 and CD8 and FACS-sorted into CD3+CD4+ and CD3+CD8+ populations. Each of the 8 studied subjects was randomized to immunosuppression withdrawal. The Qiagen DNeasy Blood and Tissue Kit was used for isolation of genomic DNA. The paper as a whole reports these results and caveats: A significant post-transplant decrease in circulating donor-reactive CD4 TCRbeta sequences was observed in most of the 8 subjects, irrespective of tolerance or HCV status. Without allograft tissue specimens, donor-reactive T cells may have migrated into the graft rather than being deleted. Because of small, heterogeneous patient numbers and non-standardized post-transplant time points, the conclusions were only preliminary. Donor-reactive sequences decreased more than third party-reactive sequences, which suggests partial antigen-specific deletion that was not related to withdrawal success. When repertoire turnover was taken into account, detection of donor-reactive sequences was significantly reduced in 7 of 8 subjects for CD4 and in 8 of 8 subjects for CD8. Low numbers of available donor cells limited the measurable donor-reactive repertoire in a couple of subjects.

High-throughput TCRbeta CDR3 sequencing of frozen genomic DNA was performed by immunoSEQ, with PCR amplification, mapping, bias correction and internal controls included. In the paper's pipeline: Only productive rearrangements were retained, and each unique TCRbeta sequence was defined by its CDR3 nucleotide sequence together with its V and J gene. Donor-reactive sequences required at least 5-fold expansion in CFSE-low cells versus unstimulated pre-transplant cells and at least 0.01% frequency. Minimum frequency thresholds were set for each subject based on the unstimulated sample with the lowest template count, ensuring at least 90% detection power. Jensen-Shannon divergence between the top 1000 TCRbeta sequences after and before transplant was used to measure repertoire turnover. Two-sided Fisher's exact tests were used to test for changes in the detection of donor-reactive sequences. TCRdb carries this immuneACCESS record with in-frame sequences only. Its versions omit some clonotypes, under half of them owing to an unresolved V gene in the studies checked, with the rest unexplained. For V, J and clone size, that table is used; D and trimming come from the DNA. Counted in this sample were tens of thousands of clones; 80% of them appeared once. The top ten hold approximately 0.79% of the sample.

This sequence was found in a human patient who received a liver transplant. Following a transplant, some T cells may be graft donor cells, not patient cells. Sequenced here: CD4+ T cells from blood, sampled 12 months after liver transplant.

CDR3 region: CASSEGDTRNTGELFF. The nucleotide sequence is given as TGTGCCAGCAGCGAGGGAGACACCAGAAACACCGGGGAGCTGTTTTTT. The sequence links TRBV9 to TRBJ2-2; matching of 5 bases hints at TRBD2 as the D gene. V loses 3 bases of germline sequence and J loses 2 bases, and the interval between the two ends is 14 bases. CDR1 and CDR2 (SGDLS, YYNGEE) derive from the germline V gene. The CDR3 starts with the cysteine, ends with the phenylalanine, and has 16 residues. The kept DNA is CDR3 alone, 48 bases in frame from the first base. Supplemented by the reference TRBV9 and TRBJ2-2 proteins around the CDR3, the complete variable domain is DSGVTQTPKHLITATGQRVTLRCSPRSGDLSVYWYQQSLDQGLQFLIQYYNGEERAKGNILERFSAQQFPDLHSELNLSSLELGDSALYFCASSEGDTRNTGELFFGEGSRLTVL.